This entry is about one T cell receptor beta chain. No antigen is known for it. Trimming left V 3 bases short and J 3 bases short, with 9 bases between. The CDR3 extends over 14 amino acids. Germline CDR1 MDHEN, CDR2 SYDVKM. A multiplex PCR was run with 60 Vbeta primers and 13 Jbeta primers. Per the original data handling: The count from a later analysis was roughly 80 million unique TCR beta chains, some 9.9 million of them shared. Data came from immunoSEQ multiplex PCR; TCRdb stores just in-frame clones and leaves some out. V, J and clone size are taken as reported in that table, and D and trimming were inferred from the DNA itself. The sample carries roughly 70,000 clones, under 80% recorded once. The sample belongs to a study of cytomegalovirus exposure and HLA in healthy donors. Study conclusions and caveats: A few of the chains that were CMV-associated were confirmed in vitro to be specific for CMV antigens.

The J gene is TRBJ1-5, the V gene TRBV28, with D perhaps TRBD1 (5 bases). Sequencing was carried out using PBMCs. The sequence derives from a male donor in good health and CMV-seropositive. The CDR3, as DNA: TGTGCCAGCAGTTTGGGGCAGCTCAATCAGCCCCAGCATTTT. Encoded protein: CASSLGQLNQPQHF.